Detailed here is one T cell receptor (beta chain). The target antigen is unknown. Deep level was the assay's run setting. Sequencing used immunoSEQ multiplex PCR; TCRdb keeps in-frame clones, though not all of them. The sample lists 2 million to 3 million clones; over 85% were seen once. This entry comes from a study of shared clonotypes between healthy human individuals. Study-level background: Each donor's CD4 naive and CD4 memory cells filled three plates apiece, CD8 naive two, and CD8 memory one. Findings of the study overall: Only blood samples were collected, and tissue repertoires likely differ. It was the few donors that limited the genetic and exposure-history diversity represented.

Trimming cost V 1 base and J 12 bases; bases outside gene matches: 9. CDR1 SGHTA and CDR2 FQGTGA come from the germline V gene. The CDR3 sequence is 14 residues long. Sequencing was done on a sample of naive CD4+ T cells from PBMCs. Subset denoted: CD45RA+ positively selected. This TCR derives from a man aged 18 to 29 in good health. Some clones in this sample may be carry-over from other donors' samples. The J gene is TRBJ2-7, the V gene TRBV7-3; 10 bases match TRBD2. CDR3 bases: TGTGCCAGCAGCTTAAACGGAGCGGGAGGGCCGAGGTACTTC. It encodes CASSLNGAGGPRYF.